The 20 T cell receptor beta chains below come from one sample, sequenced in a study of PD-1 blockade in classical Hodgkin lymphoma (dated by TCRdb to the early 2020s). The sample's time point label, in plain terms: cycle 4 day 1 (C4D1), after 5 to 7 weeks of nivolumab. Every trial patient had relapsed following autologous stem cell transplantation, and prior brentuximab vedotin exposure was what differed among cohorts A, B and C. The library relied on the immunoSEQ multiplex PCR assay. The clones in this table, taken by TCRdb from immuneACCESS, are in-frame only. Not every clone is retained; where verified, under half of the shortfall comes from an unresolved V gene, and the cause of the rest is unknown. Counted in this sample were around 23,000 clones; roughly 90% of them appeared once. The ten largest clones add up to approximately 23% of the sample. Specimen: peripheral blood mononuclear cells (PBMCs), collected before the fourth cycle of nivolumab. These receptors all stem from a human donor with classical Hodgkin lymphoma.

V gene TRBV12-5 combines with J gene TRBJ1-2; maybe TRBD1 (5 bases). This CDR3 region has 19 residues. Germline CDR1 LGHNT, CDR2 FRNRAP. V lost 0 bases to trimming and J lost 8 bases, with 28 bases between them. In DNA, the CDR3 is TGTGCTAGTGGTTTGGTACTGAGAGGGACCATACAGAACTCGAGGGGCTACACCTTC. Translation: CASGLVLRGTIQNSRGYTF.

The rearrangement joins TRBV19 to TRBJ2-7; 7 bases line up with TRBD2. CDR1 is LNHDA and CDR2 is SQIVND in the germline V gene (reference sequence). Trimming cost V 8 bases and J 0 bases; bases outside gene matches: 7. CDR3 size: 14 residues. CDR3 DNA sequence: TGTGCCAGTCGGGGGGTTGGAATCTCCTACGAGCAGTACTTC. It codes for CASRGVGISYEQYF. Combining the CDR3 with reference TRBV19 and TRBJ2-7 gives the whole variable domain DGGITQSPKYLFRKEGQNVTLSCEQNLNHDAMYWYRQDPGQGLRLIYYSQIVNDFQKGDIAEGYSVSREKKESFPLTVTSAQKNPTAFYLCASRGVGISYEQYFGPGTRLTVT.

The rearrangement links TRBV13 to TRBJ2-1, with TRBD2 as a possible D gene (6 bases). Deletions cut 3 bases from V and 8 bases from J, with 14 bases between. Germline CDR1 is PRHDT and CDR2 is FYEKMQ (reference sequence). CDR3 length: 14 residues. CDR3 DNA: TGTGCCAGCAGCTTTGGGGAGGATATGTATGAGCAGTTCTTC. This translates into CASSFGEDMYEQFF.

This chain links TRBV29-1 with TRBJ2-1; 7 bases are a match to TRBD1. This CDR3 comprises 13 residues. The V gene's germline CDR1 is SQVTM and CDR2 ANQGSEA. Losses at the gene ends were 2 bases for V and 9 bases for J; bases not matched to a gene: 7. CDR3 protein: CSVEPGRGTEQFF. The CDR3 DNA reads TGCAGCGTTGAACCCGGCAGGGGGACTGAGCAGTTCTTC.

The rearrangement joins TRBV6-5 to TRBJ2-1; D unclear. From germline, CDR1 is MNHEY and CDR2 SVGAGI. With 6 bases removed from V and 10 bases from J, the gap between germline ends came to 10 bases. CDR3 size: 11 residues. As DNA, the CDR3 is TGTGCCAGCAGACTCATCGGGGAGCAGTTCTTC. Its protein is CASRLIGEQFF.

The rearrangement links TRBV28 to TRBJ2-3, with D uncertain. CDR3 length: 12 residues. V lost 3 bases and J 6 bases, leaving 7 bases between the germline ends. Germline CDR1 and CDR2: MDHEN and SYDVKM. The chain's CDR3 is CASSLNLDTQYF. The CDR3 nucleotides are TGTGCCAGCAGTTTGAACCTGGATACGCAGTATTTT.

The chain carries TRBV6-6 and TRBJ2-3, with D perhaps given as TRBD1 or TRBD2 (5 bases each). The CDR3 extends over 15 amino acids. The ends were cut back, 6 bases at V and 1 base at J, with 14 bases in the middle. Germline V gene sequence: CDR1 MNHNY, CDR2 SVGAGI (reference sequence). CDR3 nucleotide sequence: TGTGCCAGCAGCCCCCGACGAGGGGGCACAGATACGCAGTATTTT. Its protein product is CASSPRRGGTDTQYF.

The genes are TRBV5-1 and TRBJ2-1; D is unresolved. V gave up 1 base and J gave up 0 bases, with 8 bases separating them. Per the germline V gene, CDR1 is SGHRS and CDR2 is YFSETQ. The CDR3 is 15 residues long. Written as DNA, the CDR3 is TGCGCCAGCAGCTTGCAACAGCGCTCCTACAATGAGCAGTTCTTC. It yields the protein CASSLQQRSYNEQFF.

The chain has TRBV28 and TRBJ2-5; D might be TRBD1 (6 bases). The CDR3 totals 16 residues. Trimming pared 1 base from V and 4 bases from J, leaving 16 bases between. From germline, CDR1 is MDHEN and CDR2 SYDVKM. The CDR3 is CASSLFSGASGETQYF. CDR3 nucleotides: TGTGCCAGCAGTTTATTTTCAGGGGCGAGCGGAGAGACCCAGTACTTC.

The chain couples TRBV29-1 to TRBJ2-7; no reliable D call. This CDR3 region has 13 residues. Per the germline V gene, CDR1 is SQVTM and CDR2 is ANQGSEA. V lost 2 bases to trimming and J lost 2 bases, with 10 bases between them. The CDR3 is CSVEYGSPYEQYF. The DNA for the CDR3 is TGCAGCGTTGAATACGGGTCCCCCTACGAGCAGTACTTC.

The chain carries TRBV7-7 and TRBJ2-5; 10 nucleotides line up with TRBD2. Trimming took 2 bases from V and 4 from J; bases not matched to a gene: 4. CDR3 size: 15 residues. Germline-derived CDR1 and CDR2 are SSHAT and FNYEAQ (reference sequence). CDR3 loop: CASSLNLAGVETQYF. The DNA of the CDR3 is TGTGCCAGCAGCTTAAATCTAGCGGGGGTAGAGACCCAGTACTTC.

A single count supports this clone. The gene calls are TRBV27 and TRBJ2-2; 8 bases fit TRBD1. CDR1 and CDR2 from the germline V gene are MNHEY and SMNVEV (reference sequence). This CDR3 has 15 amino acids. V shed 4 bases, J shed 5 bases, and the junction held 6 bases outside the gene matches. CDR3 sequence reads: CASSWQGAGTGELFF. CDR3 in DNA: TGTGCCAGCAGTTGGCAGGGGGCAGGGACCGGGGAGCTGTTTTTT.

This rearrangement joins TRBV29-1 to TRBJ1-4, with 7 bases matching TRBD1. V was pared by 3 bases and J by 7 bases, with 8 bases of the junction left unmatched. CDR3 length: 14 amino acids. CDR1 and CDR2 (germline): SQVTM, ANQGSEA. The CDR3 nucleotides read TGCAGCGTTGAGGTAGGGGGCGGAGGTGAAAAACTGTTTTTT. Its translation: CSVEVGGGGEKLFF.

V and J are TRBV10-3 and TRBJ2-2, with TRBD2 matching over 9 bases. Germline CDR1 is ENHRY and CDR2 is SYGVKD. After removal of 3 bases from V and 5 bases from J, the junction contained 7 bases not matched to a gene. CDR3 length equals 16 residues. CDR3 sequence (DNA): TGTGCCATCAGTGAATCGGGACTAGCATATACCGGGGAGCTGTTTTTT. Its translation: CAISESGLAYTGELFF.

The chain couples TRBV5-1 to TRBJ1-4, with D maybe TRBD1 (6 bases). The CDR3 is made up of 14 amino acids. Trimming cost V 2 bases and J 7 bases, with 12 bases left between them. Per germline, CDR1 SGHRS and CDR2 YFSETQ. CDR3 region: CASSFRQGSEKLFF. The DNA of the CDR3 is TGCGCCAGCAGCTTTAGGCAGGGGTCTGAAAAACTGTTTTTT. The entire variable domain, with the rest obtained from reference TRBV5-1 and TRBJ1-4, is as follows: KAGVTQTPRYLIKTRGQQVTLSCSPISGHRSVSWYQQTPGQGLQFLFEYFSETQRNKGNFPGRFSGRQFSNSRSEMNVSTLELGDSALYLCASSFRQGSEKLFFGSGTQLSVL.

This sequence joins TRBV5-8 and TRBJ1-1; TRBD1 aligns across 10 bases. V was pared by 7 bases and J by 2 bases, with 5 bases of the junction left unmatched. This CDR3 is built from 14 residues. Germline CDR1 SGHTS, CDR2 YDEGEE. The CDR3 here is CASRDRGFNTEAFF. In DNA, the CDR3 is TGTGCCAGCCGGGACAGGGGCTTCAACACTGAAGCTTTCTTT.

J is TRBJ2-7 and V is TRBV7-6, with TRBD1 matching 9 bases. The CDR3 is 14 residues long. Germline CDR1 and CDR2: SGHVS and FNYEAQ. The trim removed 3 bases at V and 3 bases at J, leaving 3 bases unmatched. CDR3 nucleotide sequence: TGTGCCAGCAGCTTTGGACAGGGGAACTACGAGCAGTACTTC. Amino acids: CASSFGQGNYEQYF.

This clone was counted between two and nine times. The chain recombines TRBV6-1 with TRBJ1-2, with D hard to call. Trimming took off 7 bases at V and 7 bases at J, with 16 bases between the two ends. This CDR3 region has 13 residues. Germline V gene data show CDR1 as MNHNS and CDR2 as SASEGT. The CDR3 nucleotides read TGTGCCAGCACGTGGCGCGGAGTAGGTGGCTACACCTTC. It specifies CASTWRGVGGYTF.

This clone was seen more than once but under ten times. This chain uses TRBV4-1 with TRBJ2-7; 11 bases line up with TRBD2. Germline assignment: CDR1 MGHRA and CDR2 YSYEKL. V dropped 1 base and J dropped 2; count of bases not matched to a gene: 13. This CDR3 is built from 19 residues. CDR3 in amino acids: CASSQGIAGGPGRTYEQYF. In nucleotides, the CDR3 is TGCGCCAGCAGCCAAGGAATAGCGGGAGGGCCGGGGAGGACCTACGAGCAGTACTTC.

The rearrangement uses TRBV20-1 and TRBJ2-5; D unresolved. Germline V gives CDR1 DFQATT, CDR2 SNEGSKA (reference sequence). The V gene lost 6 bases and the J gene lost 5 bases, with 10 bases spanning the gap. The CDR3 is 11 amino acids. The CDR3 DNA reads as TGCAGTGCGCGTCTCTCGGAGACCCAGTACTTC. It yields the protein CSARLSETQYF.